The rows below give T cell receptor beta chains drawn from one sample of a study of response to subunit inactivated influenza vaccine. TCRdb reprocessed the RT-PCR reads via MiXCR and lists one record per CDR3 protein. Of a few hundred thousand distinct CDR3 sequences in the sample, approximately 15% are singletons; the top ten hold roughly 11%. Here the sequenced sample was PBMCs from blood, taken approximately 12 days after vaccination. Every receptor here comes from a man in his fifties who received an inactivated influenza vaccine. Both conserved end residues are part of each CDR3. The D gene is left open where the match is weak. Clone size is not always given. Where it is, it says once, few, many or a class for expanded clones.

CASSYSGRQSYEQYF	TGTGCCAGCAGTTACTCGGGACGGCAATCCTACGAGCAGTACTTC	NA	TRBJ2-7	TRBV6-5	NA
CASSEAGRKLFF	TGTGCCAGCAGTGAAGCGGGACGAAAACTGTTTTTT	many	TRBJ1-4	TRBV2	NA
CAARGSGRYNEQFF	TGTGCCGCCCGGGGAAGCGGGAGGTACAATGAGCAGTTCTTC	few	TRBJ2-1	TRBV28	TRBD2
CASRPGTYTEAFF	TGTGCCAGCAGGCCGGGAACCTACACTGAAGCTTTCTTT	NA	TRBJ1-1	TRBV6-1	NA
CASSLVGRDYGYTF	TGTGCCAGCAGCTTGGTGGGCAGGGACTATGGCTACACCTTC	few	TRBJ1-2	TRBV5-6	NA
CASSTFRDETQYF	TGTGCCAGCAGCACCTTCAGGGACGAGACCCAGTACTTC	NA	TRBJ2-5	TRBV5-6	NA
CASSLNDYEQYF	TGCGCCAGCAGCTTGAACGACTACGAGCAGTACTTC	NA	TRBJ2-7	TRBV5-1	NA
CATRDRYQETQYF	TGTGCCACCAGGGACAGATACCAAGAGACCCAGTACTTC	NA	TRBJ2-5	TRBV24-1	NA
CASSRRQGGYTF	TGTGCCAGCTCACGAAGACAGGGTGGCTACACCTTC	few	TRBJ1-2	TRBV18	TRBD1
CASSPSLADTQYF	TGTGCCAGCTCACCATCCCTGGCAGATACGCAGTATTTT	few	TRBJ2-3	TRBV18	NA
CSGGQGREKLFF	TGCAGTGGAGGGCAGGGTCGCGAAAAACTGTTTTTT	NA	TRBJ1-4	TRBV20-1	NA
CSARGLGRGGNEQFF	TGCAGTGCTAGAGGGTTGGGCAGGGGAGGAAATGAGCAGTTCTTC	NA	TRBJ2-1	TRBV20-1	NA
CASSLKTGTTFPRGYTF	TGCGCCAGCAGCTTGAAGACCGGGACAACTTTTCCTAGAGGCTACACCTTC	NA	TRBJ1-2	TRBV5-1	NA
CASSVGPLAAGGNEQFF	TGTGCCAGCAGCGTAGGCCCACTAGCGGCAGGGGGCAATGAGCAGTTCTTC	few	TRBJ2-1	TRBV9	NA
CASSVARGLAGFSGANVLTF	TGTGCCAGCAGCGTAGCAAGGGGACTAGCGGGTTTCTCTGGGGCCAACGTCCTGACTTTC	many	TRBJ2-6	TRBV9	TRBD2
CASSLGRQNTDTQYF	TGTGCCAGCAGCTTAGGTCGTCAAAACACAGATACGCAGTATTTT	NA	TRBJ2-3	TRBV7-6	NA
CATSRDRQHEQFF	TGTGCCACCAGCAGAGATCGCCAGCACGAGCAGTTCTTC	few	TRBJ2-1	TRBV15	NA
CASSTTGTPPPDTQYF	TGTGCCAGCAGTACGACCGGGACACCGCCCCCGGATACGCAGTATTTT	few	TRBJ2-3	TRBV12-3/TRBV12-4	NA
CASSPVRAASNEKLFF	TGTGCCAGCAGCCCCGTCAGGGCAGCAAGTAATGAAAAACTGTTTTTT	NA	TRBJ1-4	TRBV7-2	NA
CASSWSSTRGETQYF	TGTGCCAGCAGTTGGAGTAGCACCCGGGGAGAGACCCAGTACTTC	NA	TRBJ2-5	TRBV27	NA
CSLRTSSRTDTQYF	TGCAGCCTGCGGACTAGCTCTAGGACAGATACGCAGTATTTT	NA	TRBJ2-3	TRBV29-1	TRBD2
CASSPAGLRNEQFF	TGTGCCAGCTCACCGGCGGGACTAAGGAATGAGCAGTTCTTC	NA	TRBJ2-1	TRBV18	TRBD2
CASSSWQPTDTQYF	TGTGCCAGCAGTTCCTGGCAACCCACAGATACGCAGTATTTT	NA	TRBJ2-3	TRBV28	NA
CASSPKAISYEQYF	TGTGCCAGCAGCCCGAAGGCAATCTCCTACGAGCAGTACTTC	NA	TRBJ2-7	TRBV11-2	NA
CASSWGQGITEAFF	TGCGCCAGCAGCTGGGGACAGGGGATAACTGAAGCTTTCTTT	few	TRBJ1-1	TRBV5-1	TRBD1
CAISMTGELFF	TGTGCAATCTCAATGACCGGGGAGCTGTTTTTT	few	TRBJ2-2	TRBV7-6	NA
CSAGRAAGQPQHF	TGCAGTGCGGGTCGAGCAGCGGGTCAGCCCCAGCATTTT	many	TRBJ1-5	TRBV20-1	NA
CASSSRTNYEQYF	TGTGCCAGCAGCTCACGGACAAATTACGAGCAGTACTTC	many	TRBJ2-7	TRBV7-2	NA
CASSPGGGGIGQFF	TGTGCCAGCAGCCCTGGTGGGGGGGGTATAGGGCAGTTCTTC	few	TRBJ2-1	TRBV3-1	TRBD2
CASFAGRGLTDTQYF	TGTGCCAGCTTTGCCGGGCGGGGGCTGACAGATACGCAGTATTTT	few	TRBJ2-3	TRBV28	NA
CASSYKGPYEQYF	TGTGCCAGCAGCTATAAGGGTCCCTACGAGCAGTACTTC	few	TRBJ2-7	TRBV7-2	NA
CASNMGVGSYNSPLHF	TGTGCCAGCAACATGGGGGTTGGCTCCTATAATTCACCCCTCCACTTT	few	TRBJ1-6	TRBV12-3/TRBV12-4	NA
CATSRASGSRNEQFF	TGTGCCACCAGTCGGGCTAGCGGGAGTCGGAATGAGCAGTTCTTC	few	TRBJ2-1	TRBV24-1	TRBD2
CASSAGNRGWSSYNEQFF	TGTGCCAGCAGCGCGGGAAACAGGGGGTGGAGCTCCTACAATGAGCAGTTCTTC	few	TRBJ2-1	TRBV11-2	TRBD1
CASSPSPGTQYF	TGCGCCAGCAGCCCGTCCCCAGGGACCCAGTACTTC	few	TRBJ2-5	TRBV5-1	NA
CASKLAGGYNEQFF	TGTGCCAGCAAATTAGCGGGTGGCTACAATGAGCAGTTCTTC	few	TRBJ2-1	TRBV28	TRBD2
CSAYWSPGTGELFF	TGCAGTGCTTACTGGTCCCCGGGGACCGGGGAGCTGTTTTTT	NA	TRBJ2-2	TRBV20-1	NA
CATREDRLYTGELFF	TGTGCCACCAGGGAAGACCGGCTTTACACCGGGGAGCTGTTTTTT	few	TRBJ2-2	TRBV15	NA
CASSGRKRDTEAFF	TGTGCCAGCAGTGGACGGAAGAGGGACACTGAAGCTTTCTTT	NA	TRBJ1-1	TRBV6-1	NA
CASSQVGRLERGQETQYF	TGCGCCAGCAGCCAAGTCGGTAGGCTTGAACGGGGTCAAGAGACCCAGTACTTC	NA	TRBJ2-5	TRBV4-3	NA
CASSHFSTKRGPYEQYF	TGTGCCAGCAGTCATTTTTCGACAAAGCGGGGCCCCTACGAGCAGTACTTC	NA	TRBJ2-7	TRBV6-1	TRBD2
CASSDRGLEETQYF	TGTGCCAGCAGTGACAGGGGGCTCGAGGAGACCCAGTACTTC	NA	TRBJ2-5	TRBV6-1	TRBD1
CASSQAGLSSGANVLTF	TGTGCCAGCAGCCAAGCGGGGCTAAGCTCTGGGGCCAACGTCCTGACTTTC	few	TRBJ2-6	TRBV3-1	NA
CSASGGQPQHF	TGCAGTGCTAGTGGGGGGCAGCCCCAGCATTTT	few	TRBJ1-5	TRBV20-1	NA
CSARAGALTDTQYF	TGCAGTGCTAGGGCGGGAGCGCTCACAGATACGCAGTATTTT	NA	TRBJ2-3	TRBV20-1	TRBD2
CASSVQNGNEQFF	TGTGCCAGCAGCGTGCAGAACGGCAATGAGCAGTTCTTC	NA	TRBJ2-1	TRBV7-2	NA
CASSQDNTGELFF	TGTGCCAGCAGCCAAGATAACACCGGGGAGCTGTTTTTT	many	TRBJ2-2	TRBV4-3	NA